The clone carrying this TCR beta chain has a handful of counts. MiXCR, applied by TCRdb to the RACE reads, yields one record per CDR3 protein. The table lists approximately 100,000 distinct CDR3 sequences, 9.6% of them singletons. CDR3 length: 14 residues. The time point was: pre-sensitization, week 0. Treatment here: therapeutic diphenylcyclopropenone sensitization with weekly scalp DPC. This entry comes from a study of human T cells and chemical hapten exposure. Across the whole study: Largely, small differences in pooled library volume made per-sample TCR yields vary.

This specimen consisted of whole blood, obtained in connection with sensitization to the hapten diphenylcyclopropenone (DPC). This sequence joins TRBV21-1 and TRBJ2-3; no DNA check was done on the table's D call, TRBD2. TRBV21-1 represents a pseudogene. The clonotype originates from a woman in her thirties or forties with alopecia areata. Some clones in this sample may be carry-over from other donors' samples. CDR3 DNA sequence: TGTGCCAGCACCCAGGAGGGATGCACAGATACGCAGTATTTT. Encoded protein: CASTQEGCTDTQYF.